This entry is about one TCR beta chain. Its specificity is not known. The data belong to a study of beta chain features in type 1 diabetes. General study findings and limits: These data did not resolve whether HLA type affects TCRB rearrangement. The naive, central memory and Treg TCRB repertoires showed an apparent similarity that was greater among patients than among healthy donors.

Researchers reported sorting CD4+ naive, central memory, regulatory and stem cell-like memory cells via CD45RO/CCR7/CD25/CD127/CD95/CD27. cDNA synthesis used the whole RNA isolate, giving expressed TCRB sequences. The table came from immunoSEQ multiplex PCR; TCRdb's copy has only in-frame clones and leaves some out. This sample has approximately 250,000 clones; roughly 15% occur once, and the top ten carry around 0.026%. The junction had 10 bases not matched to a gene; V was cut back by 2 bases and J by 7 bases. The CDR3 is 15 amino acids. The source is a woman aged 35 to 49 in good health. The chain links TRBV6-7 to TRBJ2-7; 8 bases match TRBD1. TRBV6-7 is noted as an ORF with a role that remains uncertain. Sequenced sample: naive CD4+ T cells from blood. The CDR3: CASSYPDREVREQYF. CDR3 coding DNA: TGTGCCAGCAGTTACCCGGACAGGGAGGTTCGAGAGCAGTACTTC.